The next 10 T cell receptor beta chains were all read from a single sample in a study of blood T cell repertoires in COVID-19. TCRdb's table, derived via immunoSEQ multiplex PCR, lists solely in-frame clones and lacks some. In the table there are more than 100,000 clones, approximately 89% of which are singletons. The sample taken for sequencing was peripheral blood. The receptors originated from a woman aged 80 or over in a cohort sampled during active COVID-19.

The chain links TRBV18 to TRBJ2-5, with 7 bases aligning to TRBD1. The CDR3 is made up of 15 amino acids. The germline CDR1 and CDR2 sequences are KGHSH and LQKENI. The V and J ends lost 2 bases and 4 bases, in that order; junction bases with no gene match: 7. As DNA, the CDR3 is TGTGCCAGCTCACCAACCGGGACAGTCCTAGAGACCCAGTACTTC. Translated: CASSPTGTVLETQYF.

The chain combines TRBV19 with TRBJ2-3; D gene uncertain. Per the germline V gene, CDR1 is LNHDA and CDR2 is SQIVND (reference sequence). The CDR3 totals 15 residues. The V end was cut by 5 bases, the J end by 3 bases, with 15 bases between. CDR3: CASSLANIKTDTQYF. In DNA form, the CDR3 reads TGTGCCAGTAGTTTGGCAAACATTAAAACAGATACGCAGTATTTT. Full variable domain (missing parts from reference TRBV19 and TRBJ2-3): DGGITQSPKYLFRKEGQNVTLSCEQNLNHDAMYWYRQDPGQGLRLIYYSQIVNDFQKGDIAEGYSVSREKKESFPLTVTSAQKNPTAFYLCASSLANIKTDTQYFGPGTRLTVL.

This clone was counted between two and nine times. The CDR3 region has the DNA TGCGCCAGCAGCGACGGACTTTCAACTAATGAAAAACTGTTTTTT. Translation: CASSDGLSTNEKLFF. The gene calls are TRBV10-2 and TRBJ1-4; D is unclear. CDR1 is WSHSY, CDR2 SAAADI, per germline. This CDR3 comprises 15 residues. Trimming removed 6 bases from V and 0 bases from J, with 11 bases in between.

CDR3 in amino acids: CASSQDPVYEQYF. The CDR3 nucleotides read TGCGCCAGCAGCCAAGACCCAGTTTACGAGCAGTACTTC. The chain links TRBV4-1 to TRBJ2-7; D unclear. The CDR3 is 13 amino acids. Germline V gene sequence: CDR1 MGHRA, CDR2 YSYEKL. Trimming pared 0 bases from V and 4 bases from J, leaving 7 bases between.

V and J are TRBV5-1 and TRBJ2-3; possibly TRBD2 for D (5 bases). Germline loops: CDR1 SGHRS, CDR2 YFSETQ. This CDR3 region has 15 residues. V was cut by 7 bases and J by 6 bases, with 21 bases left in between. The CDR3, as DNA: TGCGCCAGCCGCGAACAGCGGATAATCCCGGATACGCAGTATTTT. The encoded protein is CASREQRIIPDTQYF.

The chain is built from TRBV5-1 and TRBJ1-3; 10 nucleotides match TRBD1. This CDR3 has 17 residues. CDR1 SGHRS and CDR2 YFSETQ come from the germline V gene. The V segment lost 4 bases and the J segment 2 bases; nucleotides outside the gene matches: 9. This chain's CDR3 is CASSRLDRGQTGNTIYF. In DNA form, the CDR3 reads TGCGCCAGCAGCCGTTTAGACAGGGGGCAAACTGGAAACACCATATATTTT.

CDR3 nucleotides: TGTGCCAGCTCACCCACCGGGGGGGTTGGGGCTGGGGCCAACGTCCTGACTTTC. Translating gives CASSPTGGVGAGANVLTF. The chain is built from TRBV18 and TRBJ2-6; 8 nucleotides line up with TRBD2. V dropped 3 bases and J dropped 2; count of bases not matched to a gene: 9. The CDR3 has 18 amino acids. Germline V gene lookup returns CDR1 KGHSH and CDR2 LQKENI.

This clone was picked up one time. CDR3 protein: CASSTGGTEAFF. As DNA, the CDR3 is TGTGCCAGCTCCACCGGTGGCACTGAAGCTTTCTTT. V usage is TRBV6-5 and J usage is TRBJ1-1; D unclear. The germline gives CDR1 MNHEY, CDR2 SVGAGI. The V end was cut by 8 bases, the J end by 4 bases, with 11 bases between. The CDR3 spans 12 residues.

This sequence joins TRBV28 and TRBJ2-3; the match to TRBD1 covers 9 bases. From germline, CDR1 is MDHEN and CDR2 SYDVKM. The ends lost 5 bases at V and 4 bases at J; junction bases unmatched: 4. There are 14 residues in the CDR3. The DNA for the CDR3 is TGTGCCAGCAGTCAGGGACAGGGCCCAGATACGCAGTATTTT. It encodes CASSQGQGPDTQYF.

The table lists this clone with a few counts. Other DNA sequences in this sample translate to the same CDR3. This sequence joins TRBV19 and TRBJ2-7; TRBD1 matches at 8 bases. The junction had 9 bases not matched to a gene; V was cut back by 0 bases and J by 5 bases. Germline V gene lookup returns CDR1 LNHDA and CDR2 SQIVND (reference sequence). This CDR3 contains 16 residues. The chain's CDR3 is CASSIDRQGKINEQYF. The CDR3 region has the DNA TGTGCCAGTAGTATAGATAGACAGGGGAAAATCAACGAGCAGTACTTC.